This TCR beta chain was recorded in a study of cytomegalovirus exposure and HLA in healthy donors. In germline, CDR1 is KGHSH, CDR2 LQKENI. Trimming removed 5 bases from V and 6 bases from J; junction bases left unmatched: 14. The CDR3 sequence is 18 residues long. General study findings and limits: Excluded: some indistinguishable V segments such as TRBV6-2 and TRBV6-3.

PCR employed 60 Vbeta and 13 Jbeta primers. Measured with immunoSEQ multiplex PCR; TCRdb has only the in-frame clones, and not every one. This table has roughly 180,000 clones, about 80% appearing once. This clone was detected a few times. Its antigen is unidentified. Material: PBMCs. This sequence joins TRBV18 and TRBJ2-7; 15 nucleotides align to TRBD2. This TCR was recovered from a man under 40 in good health and CMV-seropositive. The CDR3 DNA follows: TGTGCCAGCTCAGGGACGGTTTGGACTAGCGGGAGGGCCGCCGAGCAGTACTTC. This sequence encodes CASSGTVWTSGRAAEQYF.